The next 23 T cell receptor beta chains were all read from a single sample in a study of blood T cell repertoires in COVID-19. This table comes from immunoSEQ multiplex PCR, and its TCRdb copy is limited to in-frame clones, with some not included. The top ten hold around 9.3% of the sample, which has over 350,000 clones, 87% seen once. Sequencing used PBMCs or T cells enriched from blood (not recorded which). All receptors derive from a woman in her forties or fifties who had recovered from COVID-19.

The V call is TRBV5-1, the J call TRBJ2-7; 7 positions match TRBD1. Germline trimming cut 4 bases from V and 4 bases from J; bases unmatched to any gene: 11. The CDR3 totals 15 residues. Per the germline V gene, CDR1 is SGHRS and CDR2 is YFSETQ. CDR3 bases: TGCGCCAGCAGCCTAGAGGTAGGGGGCGGGTACGAGCAGTACTTC. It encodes CASSLEVGGGYEQYF. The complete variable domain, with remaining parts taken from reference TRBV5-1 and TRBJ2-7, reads KAGVTQTPRYLIKTRGQQVTLSCSPISGHRSVSWYQQTPGQGLQFLFEYFSETQRNKGNFPGRFSGRQFSNSRSEMNVSTLELGDSALYLCASSLEVGGGYEQYFGPGTRLTVT.

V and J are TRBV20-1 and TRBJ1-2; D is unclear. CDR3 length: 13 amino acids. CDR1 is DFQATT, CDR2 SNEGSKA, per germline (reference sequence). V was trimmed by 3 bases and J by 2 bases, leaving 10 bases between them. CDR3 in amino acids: CSASLQSNYGYTF. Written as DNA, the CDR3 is TGCAGTGCTAGTTTACAGTCGAACTATGGCTACACCTTC.

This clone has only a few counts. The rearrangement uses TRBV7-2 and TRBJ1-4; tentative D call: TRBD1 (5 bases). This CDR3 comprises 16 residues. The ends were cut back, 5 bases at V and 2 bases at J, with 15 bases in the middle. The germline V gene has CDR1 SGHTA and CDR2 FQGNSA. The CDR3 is CASSPDGGTTNEKLFF. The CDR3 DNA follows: TGTGCCAGCAGCCCAGACGGCGGGACGACTAATGAAAAACTGTTTTTT.

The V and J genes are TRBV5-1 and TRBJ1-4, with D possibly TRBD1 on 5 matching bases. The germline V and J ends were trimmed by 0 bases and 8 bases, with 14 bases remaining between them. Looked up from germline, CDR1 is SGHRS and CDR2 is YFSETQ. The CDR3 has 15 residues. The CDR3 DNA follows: TGCGCCAGCAGCTTGGCTCCCGGGACTACCGAAAAACTGTTTTTT. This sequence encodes CASSLAPGTTEKLFF.

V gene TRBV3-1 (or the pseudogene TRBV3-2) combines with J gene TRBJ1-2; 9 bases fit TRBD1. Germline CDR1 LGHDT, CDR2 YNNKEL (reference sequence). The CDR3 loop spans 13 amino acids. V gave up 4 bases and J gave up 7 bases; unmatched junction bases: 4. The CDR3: CASSRKQGAGYTF. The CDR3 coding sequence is TGTGCCAGCAGCCGAAAACAGGGGGCTGGCTACACCTTC.

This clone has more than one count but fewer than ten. DNA for the CDR3: TGTGCCAGCACCAACGGGGGTGAGCAGCCCCAGCATTTT. Amino acid sequence: CASTNGGEQPQHF. The chain uses TRBV2 and TRBJ1-5; maybe TRBD1 (5 bases). Germline CDR1 is SNHLY and CDR2 is FYNNEI. V gave up 7 bases and J gave up 7 bases, with 14 bases separating them. The CDR3 consists of 13 residues.

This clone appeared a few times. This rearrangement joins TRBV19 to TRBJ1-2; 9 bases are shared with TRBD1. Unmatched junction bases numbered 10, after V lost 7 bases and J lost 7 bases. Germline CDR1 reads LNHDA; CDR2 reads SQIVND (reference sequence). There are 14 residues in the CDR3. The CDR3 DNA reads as TGTGCCAGTACCAAAACAGGGGGCTCCAGTGGCTACACCTTC. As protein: CASTKTGGSSGYTF.

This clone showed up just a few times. CDR3 DNA: TGTGCCAGCAGCCAAGATAGGGCGGGGGCCTACAATGAGCAGTTCTTC. As protein: CASSQDRAGAYNEQFF. The V call is TRBV3-1 (or the pseudogene TRBV3-2), the J call TRBJ2-1; 7 nucleotides line up with TRBD2. Germline CDR1 and CDR2: LGHDT and YNNKEL (reference sequence). The junction had 4 bases not matched to a gene; V was cut back by 0 bases and J by 2 bases. CDR3 length: 16 residues.

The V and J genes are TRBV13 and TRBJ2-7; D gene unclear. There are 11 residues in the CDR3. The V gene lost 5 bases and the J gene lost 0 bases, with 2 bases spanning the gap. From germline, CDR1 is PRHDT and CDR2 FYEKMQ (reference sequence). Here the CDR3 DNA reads TGTGCCAGCAGCCACTCCTACGAGCAGTACTTC. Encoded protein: CASSHSYEQYF.

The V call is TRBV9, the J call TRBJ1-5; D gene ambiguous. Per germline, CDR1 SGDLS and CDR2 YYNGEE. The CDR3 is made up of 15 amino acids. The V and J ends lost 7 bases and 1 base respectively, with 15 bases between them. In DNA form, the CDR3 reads TGTGCCAGCCAACGGGAGGATTCAAGCAATCAGCCCCAGCATTTT. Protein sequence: CASQREDSSNQPQHF.

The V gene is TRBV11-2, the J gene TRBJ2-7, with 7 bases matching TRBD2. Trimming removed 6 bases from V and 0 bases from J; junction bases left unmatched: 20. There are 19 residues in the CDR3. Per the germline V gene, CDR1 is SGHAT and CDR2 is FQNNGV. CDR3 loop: CASRLAHPRLAGYSYEQYF. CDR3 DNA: TGTGCCAGCAGGCTCGCTCATCCGAGATTAGCGGGTTACTCCTACGAGCAGTACTTC.

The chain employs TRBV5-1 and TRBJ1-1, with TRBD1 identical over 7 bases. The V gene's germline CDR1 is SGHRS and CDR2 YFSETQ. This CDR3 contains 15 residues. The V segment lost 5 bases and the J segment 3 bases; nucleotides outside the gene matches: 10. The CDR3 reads CASSPTGDRDTEAFF. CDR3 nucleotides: TGCGCCAGCAGTCCCACAGGGGATCGGGACACTGAAGCTTTCTTT. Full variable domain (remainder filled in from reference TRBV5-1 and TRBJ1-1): KAGVTQTPRYLIKTRGQQVTLSCSPISGHRSVSWYQQTPGQGLQFLFEYFSETQRNKGNFPGRFSGRQFSNSRSEMNVSTLELGDSALYLCASSPTGDRDTEAFFGQGTRLTVV.

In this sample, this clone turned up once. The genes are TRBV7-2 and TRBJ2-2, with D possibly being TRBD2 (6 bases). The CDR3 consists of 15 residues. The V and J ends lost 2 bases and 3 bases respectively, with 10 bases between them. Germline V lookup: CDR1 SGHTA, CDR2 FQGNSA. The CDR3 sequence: CASSLSWGDTGELFF. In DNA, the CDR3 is TGTGCCAGCAGCTTAAGTTGGGGGGACACCGGGGAGCTGTTTTTT.

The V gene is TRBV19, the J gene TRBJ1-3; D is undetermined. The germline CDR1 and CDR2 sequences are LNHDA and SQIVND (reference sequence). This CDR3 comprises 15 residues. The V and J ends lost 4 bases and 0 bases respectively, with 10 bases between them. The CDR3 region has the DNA TGTGCCAGTAGTACCGGACTGAGCTCTGGAAACACCATATATTTT. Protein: CASSTGLSSGNTIYF.

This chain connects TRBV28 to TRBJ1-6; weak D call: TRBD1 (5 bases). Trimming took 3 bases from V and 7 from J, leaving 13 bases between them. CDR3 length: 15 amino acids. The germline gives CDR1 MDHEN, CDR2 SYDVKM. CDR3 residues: CASSLGGRGNSPLHF. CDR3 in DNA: TGTGCCAGCAGTTTGGGGGGGAGAGGGAATTCACCCCTCCACTTT.

CDR3 region: CSVEVLTGVGPGELFF. The CDR3 DNA is TGCAGCGTTGAAGTCCTAACAGGGGTTGGTCCCGGGGAGCTGTTTTTT. The chain couples TRBV29-1 to TRBJ2-2; 7 bases are a match to TRBD1. Germline CDR1 and CDR2: SQVTM and ANQGSEA. The junction had 11 bases not matched to a gene; V was cut back by 1 base and J by 6 bases. The CDR3 has 16 amino acids.

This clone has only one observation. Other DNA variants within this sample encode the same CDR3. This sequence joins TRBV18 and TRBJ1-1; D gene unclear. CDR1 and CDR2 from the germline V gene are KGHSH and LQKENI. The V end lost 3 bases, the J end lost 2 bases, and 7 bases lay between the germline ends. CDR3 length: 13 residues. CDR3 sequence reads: CASSPTENTEAFF. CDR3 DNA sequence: TGTGCCAGCTCACCTACAGAAAACACTGAAGCTTTCTTT.

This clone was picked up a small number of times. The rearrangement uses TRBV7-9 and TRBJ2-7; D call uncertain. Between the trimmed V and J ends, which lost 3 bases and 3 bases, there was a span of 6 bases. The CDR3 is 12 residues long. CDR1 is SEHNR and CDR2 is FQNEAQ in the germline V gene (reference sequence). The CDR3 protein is CASSLGSYEQYF. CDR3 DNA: TGTGCCAGCAGCTTGGGCAGCTACGAGCAGTACTTC.

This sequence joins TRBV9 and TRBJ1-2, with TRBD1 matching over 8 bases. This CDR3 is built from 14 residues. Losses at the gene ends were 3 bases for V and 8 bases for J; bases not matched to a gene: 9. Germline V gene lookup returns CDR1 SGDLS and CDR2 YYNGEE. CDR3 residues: CASSGDRGRNGYTF. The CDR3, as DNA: TGTGCCAGCAGCGGTGACAGGGGTCGAAACGGCTACACCTTC. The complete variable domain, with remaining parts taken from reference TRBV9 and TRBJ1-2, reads DSGVTQTPKHLITATGQRVTLRCSPRSGDLSVYWYQQSLDQGLQFLIQYYNGEERAKGNILERFSAQQFPDLHSELNLSSLELGDSALYFCASSGDRGRNGYTFGSGTRLTVV.

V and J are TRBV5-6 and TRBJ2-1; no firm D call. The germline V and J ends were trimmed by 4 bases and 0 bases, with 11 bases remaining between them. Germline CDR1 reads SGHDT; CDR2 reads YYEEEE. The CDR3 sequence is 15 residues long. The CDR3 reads CASSQDSSSYNEQFF. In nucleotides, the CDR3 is TGTGCCAGCAGCCAAGATTCGAGCTCCTACAATGAGCAGTTCTTC.

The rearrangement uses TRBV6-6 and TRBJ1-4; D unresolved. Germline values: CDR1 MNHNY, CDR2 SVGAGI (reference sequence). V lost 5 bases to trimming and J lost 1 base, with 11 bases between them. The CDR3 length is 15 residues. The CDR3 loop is CASSRSQLTNEKLFF. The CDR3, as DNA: TGTGCCAGCAGTCGATCACAGCTAACTAATGAAAAACTGTTTTTT.

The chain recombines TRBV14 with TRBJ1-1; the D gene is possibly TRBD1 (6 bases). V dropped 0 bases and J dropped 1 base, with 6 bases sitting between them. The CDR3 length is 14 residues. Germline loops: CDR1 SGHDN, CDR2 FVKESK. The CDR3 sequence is CASSQDRGNTEAFF. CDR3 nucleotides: TGTGCCAGCAGCCAAGACAGGGGGAACACTGAAGCTTTCTTT.

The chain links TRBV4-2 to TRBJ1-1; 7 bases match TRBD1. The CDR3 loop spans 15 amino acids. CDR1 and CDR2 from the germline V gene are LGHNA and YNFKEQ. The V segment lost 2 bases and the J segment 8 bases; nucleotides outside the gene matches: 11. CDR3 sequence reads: CASSQILDRVGEAFF. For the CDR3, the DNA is TGTGCCAGCAGCCAAATACTCGACAGGGTGGGGGAAGCTTTCTTT.